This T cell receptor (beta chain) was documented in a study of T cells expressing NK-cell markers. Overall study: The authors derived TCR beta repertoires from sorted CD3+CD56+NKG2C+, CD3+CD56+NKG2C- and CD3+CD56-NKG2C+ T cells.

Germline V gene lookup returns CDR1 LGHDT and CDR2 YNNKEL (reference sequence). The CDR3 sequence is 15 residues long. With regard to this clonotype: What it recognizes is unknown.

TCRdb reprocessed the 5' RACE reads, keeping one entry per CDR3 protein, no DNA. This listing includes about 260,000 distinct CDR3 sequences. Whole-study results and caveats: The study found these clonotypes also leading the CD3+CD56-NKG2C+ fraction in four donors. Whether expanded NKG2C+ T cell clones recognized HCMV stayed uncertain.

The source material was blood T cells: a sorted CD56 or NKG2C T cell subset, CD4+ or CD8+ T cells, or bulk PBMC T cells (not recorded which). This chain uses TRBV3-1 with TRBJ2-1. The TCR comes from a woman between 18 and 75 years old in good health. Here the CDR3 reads CASRFGRGLYNEQFF.